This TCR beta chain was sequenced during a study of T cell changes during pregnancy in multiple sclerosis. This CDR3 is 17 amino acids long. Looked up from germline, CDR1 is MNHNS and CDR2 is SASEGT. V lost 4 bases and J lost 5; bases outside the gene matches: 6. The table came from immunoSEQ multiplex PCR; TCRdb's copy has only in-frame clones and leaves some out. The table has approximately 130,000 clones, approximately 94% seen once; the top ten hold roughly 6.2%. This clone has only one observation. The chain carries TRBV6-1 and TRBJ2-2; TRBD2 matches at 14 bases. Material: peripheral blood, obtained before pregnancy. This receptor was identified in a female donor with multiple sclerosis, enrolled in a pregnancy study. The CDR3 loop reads CASSALRLAGGTGELFF. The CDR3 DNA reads TGTGCCAGCAGTGCCCTGAGACTAGCGGGGGGGACCGGGGAGCTGTTTTTT.